The 20 T cell receptor beta chains in this list originate from one sample, sequenced in a study of blood T cell repertoires in COVID-19. Measured with immunoSEQ multiplex PCR; TCRdb has only the in-frame clones, and not every one. The sample includes nearly 400,000 clones, about 90% of them seen just once. Sequenced: PBMCs or T cells enriched from blood (not recorded which). Receptor source: a woman in her twenties or thirties who had recovered from COVID-19.

This clone was found once. V is TRBV29-1 and J is TRBJ1-1; D is uncertain. The CDR3 length is 14 residues. The V end lost 2 bases, the J end lost 0 bases, and 10 bases lay between the germline ends. From germline, CDR1 is SQVTM and CDR2 ANQGSEA. The CDR3, as DNA: TGCAGCGTTGAAACACGACTGTTGAACACTGAAGCTTTCTTT. Protein: CSVETRLLNTEAFF.

This clone was picked up one time. Other DNA sequences in this specimen translate into the identical CDR3. The J gene is TRBJ1-1, the V gene TRBV7-2, with D unresolved. The CDR3 is 13 residues long. Germline V gene data show CDR1 as SGHTA and CDR2 as FQGNSA. Trimming took 5 bases from V and 0 from J, leaving 7 bases between them. The CDR3 bases are TGTGCCAGCAGCGTGCAGATGAACACTGAAGCTTTCTTT. Its translation is CASSVQMNTEAFF.

The chain is built from TRBV9 and TRBJ2-1; 9 positions agree with TRBD1. The CDR3 consists of 15 residues. V gave up 4 bases and J gave up 9 bases; unmatched junction bases: 11. The germline V gene has CDR1 SGDLS and CDR2 YYNGEE. The CDR3 reads CASSKQGAYWVEQFF. The DNA of the CDR3 is TGTGCCAGCAGCAAACAGGGGGCGTACTGGGTTGAGCAGTTCTTC.

The chain carries TRBV29-1 and TRBJ2-5, with a tentative D call TRBD2 (6 bases). V lost 2 bases and J 2 bases, leaving 9 bases between the germline ends. The germline gives CDR1 SQVTM, CDR2 ANQGSEA. CDR3 length equals 13 residues. The CDR3 is CSVEMRGQETQYF. CDR3 sequence (DNA): TGCAGCGTTGAAATGCGGGGACAAGAGACCCAGTACTTC.

This chain connects TRBV6-1 to TRBJ1-5; no definite D call. The CDR3 is made up of 19 amino acids. Trimming removed 3 bases from V and 0 bases from J, with 21 bases in between. Germline CDR1 and CDR2: MNHNS and SASEGT. For the CDR3, the DNA is TGTGCCAGCAGTGATGATCGGGAGCATCCACGATATAGCAATCAGCCCCAGCATTTT. Translated, it gives CASSDDREHPRYSNQPQHF.

CDR3 loop: CAWSAGYEQFF. The CDR3, as DNA: TGTGCCTGGAGTGCAGGGTATGAGCAGTTCTTC. The chain uses TRBV30 and TRBJ2-1, with D perhaps TRBD1 (5 bases). The V end was cut by 1 base, the J end by 8 bases, with 6 bases between. The V gene's germline CDR1 is GTSNPN and CDR2 SVGIG (reference sequence). The CDR3 runs to 11 residues. Full variable domain (outside the CDR3, taken from reference TRBV30 and TRBJ2-1): SQTIHQWPATLVQPVGSPLSLECTVEGTSNPNLYWYRQAAGRGLQLLFYSVGIGQISSEVPQNLSASRPQDRQFILSSKKLLLSDSGFYLCAWSAGYEQFFGPGTRLTVL.

The V and J genes are TRBV7-3 and TRBJ1-4; perhaps TRBD1 as D (5 bases). Trimming left V 4 bases short and J 5 bases short, with 14 bases between. The germline gives CDR1 SGHTA, CDR2 FQGTGA. The CDR3 contains 15 residues. The CDR3 DNA is TGTGCCAGCAGCTGGCGCCATGGGGCAAATGAAAAACTGTTTTTT. It encodes CASSWRHGANEKLFF.

The chain carries TRBV3-1 (or the pseudogene TRBV3-2) and TRBJ2-3; 9 bases match TRBD2. Germline V lookup: CDR1 LGHDT, CDR2 YNNKEL (reference sequence). The CDR3 has 18 amino acids. The J segment lost 1 base and the V segment lost 3 bases, leaving 11 bases of the junction unmatched. CDR3: CASSHRRGGGRGTDTQYF. Here the CDR3 DNA reads TGTGCCAGCAGCCATAGGCGGGGGGGCGGTCGGGGCACAGATACGCAGTATTTT.

In the case of this clone: Different DNA sequences within this sample yield the same CDR3. V is TRBV18 and J is TRBJ2-5; 7 bases agree with TRBD1. Germline V gene sequence: CDR1 KGHSH, CDR2 LQKENI. This CDR3 has 13 residues. V gave up 6 bases and J gave up 2 bases; unmatched junction bases: 3. The CDR3: CASSRDRQETQYF. The DNA of the CDR3 is TGTGCCAGCTCCAGGGACAGACAAGAGACCCAGTACTTC.

V and J are TRBV19 and TRBJ2-1; the D gene is possibly TRBD2 (6 bases). Germline CDR1 is LNHDA and CDR2 is SQIVND (reference sequence). The CDR3 is 16 amino acids. Trimming cost V 6 bases and J 2 bases, with 17 bases left between them. CDR3 nucleotides: TGTGCCAGTAGACAAAGTCGGGGCGGGGCCTACAATGAGCAGTTCTTC. This translates into CASRQSRGGAYNEQFF.

This clone was observed a handful of times. The V gene is TRBV3-1 (or the pseudogene TRBV3-2), the J gene TRBJ2-2; no firm D call. CDR1 is LGHDT, CDR2 YNNKEL, per germline (reference sequence). V lost 7 bases to trimming and J lost 4 bases, with 22 bases between them. The CDR3 has 17 amino acids. CDR3 protein: CASTPRQYLQSTGELFF. The CDR3 DNA is TGTGCCAGCACGCCCCGACAATACTTACAGAGCACCGGGGAGCTGTTTTTT.

The genes are TRBV10-3 and TRBJ1-2; the match to TRBD1 covers 8 bases. Trimming cost V 2 bases and J 4 bases; bases outside gene matches: 6. This CDR3 spans 15 amino acids. CDR1 ENHRY and CDR2 SYGVKD come from the germline V gene. CDR3 amino acids: CAISEPGQGSYGYTF. The CDR3 DNA reads TGTGCCATCAGTGAGCCTGGACAGGGTTCCTATGGCTACACCTTC.

This chain uses TRBV3-1 (or the pseudogene TRBV3-2) with TRBJ1-5, with 9 positions matching TRBD1. The CDR3 sequence is 15 residues long. Germline CDR1 and CDR2: LGHDT and YNNKEL (reference sequence). The V segment lost 4 bases and the J segment 6 bases; nucleotides outside the gene matches: 7. The chain's CDR3 is CASSPDRGWSQPQHF. The CDR3 DNA is TGTGCCAGCAGCCCGGACAGGGGCTGGAGTCAGCCCCAGCATTTT.

This chain links TRBV3-1 (or the pseudogene TRBV3-2) with TRBJ2-3; tentatively, D is TRBD2 (6 bases). Germline loops: CDR1 LGHDT, CDR2 YNNKEL (reference sequence). Trimming removed 4 bases at V and 2 bases at J, with 16 bases between. The CDR3 is 16 residues long. DNA of the CDR3: TGTGCCAGCAGCCCTGGAGGGACTCTAAACACAGATACGCAGTATTTT. It encodes CASSPGGTLNTDTQYF.

The J gene is TRBJ2-3, the V gene TRBV7-3, with 9 nucleotides matching TRBD2. This CDR3 has 15 residues. The germline gives CDR1 SGHTA, CDR2 FQGTGA. The V segment lost 3 bases and the J segment 2 bases; nucleotides outside the gene matches: 3. CDR3 amino acids: CASSLTSGSTDTQYF. The CDR3 DNA follows: TGTGCCAGCAGCTTGACTAGCGGATCCACAGATACGCAGTATTTT.

CDR3 sequence: CAISERTGETYEQYF. CDR3 nucleotide sequence: TGTGCCATCAGTGAGCGGACAGGGGAGACCTACGAGCAGTACTTC. The chain has TRBV10-3 and TRBJ2-7, with 9 bases lining up with TRBD1. CDR1 and CDR2 from the germline V gene are ENHRY and SYGVKD. V dropped 2 bases and J dropped 2; count of bases not matched to a gene: 4. The CDR3 runs 15 residues.

V gene TRBV7-2 combines with J gene TRBJ2-7; possible D gene TRBD1, 5 bases. The CDR3 length is 12 residues. V was clipped by 4 bases and J by 4 bases, with 8 bases between them. Germline CDR1 reads SGHTA; CDR2 reads FQGNSA. CDR3 sequence: CASSSQGYEQYF. CDR3 DNA sequence: TGTGCCAGCAGCTCCCAGGGTTACGAGCAGTACTTC.

The chain combines TRBV5-4 with TRBJ1-4; TRBD1 is a possible D gene (5 bases). The V gene lost 1 base and the J gene lost 6 bases, with 10 bases spanning the gap. Germline CDR1 is SGHNT and CDR2 is YYREEE (reference sequence). The CDR3 extends over 14 amino acids. CDR3 coding DNA: TGTGCCAGCAGCTTGAAAGGCAGGGATGAAAAACTGTTTTTT. It yields the protein CASSLKGRDEKLFF.

This chain uses TRBV2 with TRBJ1-4, with D hard to call. The CDR3 runs 15 residues. The germline gives CDR1 SNHLY, CDR2 FYNNEI. The ends were cut back, 4 bases at V and 6 bases at J, with 15 bases in the middle. CDR3 loop: CASSGEGRPHEKLFF. DNA for the CDR3: TGTGCCAGCAGTGGGGAGGGAAGGCCTCATGAAAAACTGTTTTTT.

The DNA of the CDR3 is TGTGCCACCAGCAGAGATCCCCGTCCGGGGGCCGGGGAGCTGTTTTTT. It yields the protein CATSRDPRPGAGELFF. V and J are TRBV15 and TRBJ2-2; D is possibly TRBD2 (6 bases). CDR1 and CDR2 (germline): LNHNV, YYDKDF (reference sequence). Trimming pared 0 bases from V and 6 bases from J, leaving 14 bases between. This CDR3 is built from 16 residues.